One T cell receptor beta chain is described in this entry. In the original analysis: Reference gene primers were amplified, and this amplification served to estimate nucleated cell counts. The repertoire was sequenced with immunoSEQ multiplex PCR; TCRdb's copy has only in-frame clones and lacks some. V, J and clone size are those of that table, while D and trimming were read from the DNA. Of under 150,000 clones in the sample, roughly 84% were seen once. The data derive from a study of blood T cell repertoires in COVID-19. Study details: T cells, B-cell-depleted T cells, or PBMCs provided the cDNA or gDNA that served as material.

Losses at the gene ends were 2 bases for V and 5 bases for J; bases not matched to a gene: 8. CDR3 length: 16 amino acids. Germline CDR1 reads MNHEY; CDR2 reads SMNVEV (reference sequence). The TCR originated in a woman in her 70s who had recovered from COVID-19. The chain combines TRBV27 with TRBJ2-7; TRBD1 aligns across 11 bases. The sequencing input was peripheral blood. The CDR3 is CASSLVGTGGGHEQYF. CDR3 bases: TGTGCCAGCAGTTTAGTTGGGACAGGGGGGGGTCACGAGCAGTACTTC.